The clone carrying this T cell receptor beta chain was recorded at least ten times. This specimen belongs to a study of Graves' ophthalmopathy and Graves' hyperthyroidism. From RNA, the CDR3 regions of TCR beta chains were amplified and sequenced. RT-PCR with HTBI primers came first, then second-round multiplex PCR. TCRdb ran MiXCR on the multiplex PCR reads and lists one entry per CDR3 protein. The sample holds approximately 330,000 distinct CDR3 sequences, roughly 15% seen once. The CDR3 has 15 amino acids. Germline CDR1 and CDR2: SGHTA and FQGNSA. V lost 1 base and J lost 7, with 11 bases in between.

This receptor was identified in an adult man with Graves' ophthalmopathy. The V gene is TRBV7-2, the J gene TRBJ1-6; maybe TRBD1 (6 bases). The sample comprised peripheral blood. The CDR3 nucleotides read TGTGCCAGCAGCTTAGGCGCAGGGGTGAATTCACCCCTCCACTTT. As protein: CASSLGAGVNSPLHF.